This TCR beta chain emerged from a study of T-cell memory formation after mild COVID-19. This clonotype was counted many times. Germline values: CDR1 KGHSH, CDR2 LQKENI. Trimming took 8 bases from V and 3 from J, leaving 2 bases between them. The CDR3 length is 9 residues. Employing constant-segment primers, 5'RACE generated TCR alpha and TCR beta cDNA libraries bearing sample barcodes and UMIs. From the 5' RACE reads, TCRdb called clonotypes with MiXCR, one entry per CDR3 protein. Among about half a million distinct CDR3 sequences listed, about 18% were seen once. The sequence came from an adult woman who had mild COVID-19 (a few samples of this study predate the infection). Cell type and time point are not known. V gene TRBV18 combines with J gene TRBJ2-7; no reliable D call. Sample: PBMCs or a T cell subset sorted from them (not recorded which). The CDR3 DNA follows: TGTGCCAGCCTCTACGAGCAGTACTTC. This gives the protein CASLYEQYF.